This T cell receptor beta chain is from a study of radiotherapy plus CTLA-4 blockade in lung cancer. Study-level information: Across the patients, objective responses occurred in about 19%, and disease control in roughly 33%.

The study's findings and limits: Tumor-derived TCR clones expanded in blood after radiotherapy plus ipilimumab.

Germline V gene lookup returns CDR1 KGHSH and CDR2 LQKENI. J gave up 2 bases and V 3 bases, and 2 bases lay outside the gene matches. The CDR3 is 14 amino acids. Details on this clone: What it binds is not known.

Sequenced by immunoSEQ multiplex PCR; TCRdb stores in-frame clones only, minus some. The repertoire holds roughly 98,000 clones, roughly 80% seen once, with 3.4% in the top ten. The sequencing here drew on peripheral blood, taken from a patient treated with radiotherapy plus ipilimumab. The chain employs TRBV18 and TRBJ2-7; 9 nucleotides agree with TRBD1. This TCR came from a human donor with non-small cell lung cancer who had a partial response to radiotherapy plus ipilimumab. The CDR3 nucleotides read TGTGCCAGCTCACCGGACAGGGGCACCTACGAGCAGTACTTC. Encoded protein: CASSPDRGTYEQYF.